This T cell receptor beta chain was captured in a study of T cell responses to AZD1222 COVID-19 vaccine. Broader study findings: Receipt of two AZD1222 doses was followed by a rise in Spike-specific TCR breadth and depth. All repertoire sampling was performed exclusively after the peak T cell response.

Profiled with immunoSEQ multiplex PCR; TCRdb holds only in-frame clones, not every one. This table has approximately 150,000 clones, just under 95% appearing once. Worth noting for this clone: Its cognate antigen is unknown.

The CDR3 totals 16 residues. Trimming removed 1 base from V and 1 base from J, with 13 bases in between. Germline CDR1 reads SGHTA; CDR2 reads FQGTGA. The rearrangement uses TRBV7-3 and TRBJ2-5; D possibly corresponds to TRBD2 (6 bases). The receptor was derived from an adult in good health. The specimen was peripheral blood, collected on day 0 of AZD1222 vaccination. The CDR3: CASSLIGGGAQETQYF. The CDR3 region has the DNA TGTGCCAGCAGCTTAATTGGTGGCGGGGCCCAAGAGACCCAGTACTTC.